These 15 T cell receptor beta chains were sequenced from one sample in a study of T cells in Graves' hyperthyroidism and ophthalmopathy. TCR beta CDR3 regions were amplified from RNA transcripts. The TCR CDR3 was amplified in a first-round RT-PCR using the HTBI primer set. MiXCR was run by TCRdb on the multiplex PCR reads, yielding one entry per CDR3 protein. The table includes fewer than 500,000 distinct CDR3 sequences, roughly 14% detected once. Source material: blood. Every receptor here comes from a man under 40 with Graves' hyperthyroidism that later progressed to Graves' ophthalmopathy.

At least ten counts were recorded for this clonotype. The chain is built from TRBV15 and TRBJ2-7, with 7 positions matching TRBD2. Unmatched junction bases numbered 5, after V lost 1 base and J lost 5 bases. The CDR3 is made up of 14 amino acids. CDR1 and CDR2 (germline): LNHNV, YYDKDF (reference sequence). The CDR3 protein is CATSRAAGPHEQYF. CDR3 sequence (DNA): TGTGCCACCAGCAGAGCAGCGGGGCCCCACGAGCAGTACTTC. The full variable domain, completed using reference TRBV15 and TRBJ2-7, is DAMVIQNPRYQVTQFGKPVTLSCSQTLNHNVMYWYQQKSSQAPKLLFHYYDKDFNNEADTPDNFQSRRPNTSFCFLDIRSPGLGDTAMYLCATSRAAGPHEQYFGPGTRLTVT.

In this sample, this clonotype turned up once. The CDR3 does not close with the conserved phenylalanine or tryptophan, likely indicating a read error. J is TRBJ1-2 and V is TRBV14, with 8 bases aligning to TRBD1. The CDR3 extends over 14 amino acids. J was trimmed by 3 bases and V by 5 bases; bases with no gene match: 5. CDR1 SGHDN and CDR2 FVKESK come from the germline V gene. The CDR3 nucleotides read TGTGCCAGCAGCAGGACAGGGTCCGACTATGGCTACACCTGC. Translated: CASSRTGSDYGYTC.

Comment on this clonotype: This sequence may be a read error, since a much larger clone differs from it by one base. This chain connects TRBV28 to TRBJ1-1; D is perhaps TRBD1 (6 bases). The germline gives CDR1 MDHEN, CDR2 SYDVKM. The CDR3 spans 15 residues. CDR3 bases: TGTGCCAGCAGGCCGACAGGCCGCATGAACACTGAAGCTTCCTTT. Protein product: CASRPTGRMNTEASF.

The chain combines TRBV4-2 with TRBJ2-3; 10 nucleotides line up with TRBD2. With 3 bases clipped from V and 4 bases from J, the junction kept 10 bases outside the gene matches. Germline V gene sequence: CDR1 LGHNA, CDR2 YNFKEQ. This CDR3 is 17 amino acids long. CDR3 sequence: CASSQPLAGSISDTQYF. The CDR3, as DNA: TGTGCCAGCAGCCAGCCACTAGCGGGGTCTATTTCAGATACGCAGTATTTT.

This clonotype was seen ten or more times. The CDR3 reads CASSLRWGAYEQYF. CDR3 in DNA: TGTGCCAGCAGCTTACGGTGGGGGGCCTACGAGCAGTACTTC. The chain is built from TRBV11-2 and TRBJ2-7; D may be TRBD2 (6 bases). Trimming removed 2 bases from V and 2 bases from J, with 10 bases in between. Germline V CDR1 and CDR2: SGHAT, FQNNGV. CDR3 length: 14 amino acids.

V gene TRBV9 combines with J gene TRBJ2-1, with D unclear. The CDR3 loop spans 14 amino acids. V was cut by 6 bases and J by 4 bases, with 14 bases left in between. CDR1 SGDLS and CDR2 YYNGEE come from the germline V gene. The CDR3 is CASTDPGKYNEQFF. CDR3 DNA sequence: TGTGCCAGCACTGATCCCGGAAAGTACAATGAGCAGTTCTTC. The full variable domain, completed using reference TRBV9 and TRBJ2-1, is DSGVTQTPKHLITATGQRVTLRCSPRSGDLSVYWYQQSLDQGLQFLIQYYNGEERAKGNILERFSAQQFPDLHSELNLSSLELGDSALYFCASTDPGKYNEQFFGPGTRLTVL.

The chain has TRBV7-3 and TRBJ1-6; the match to TRBD1 covers 9 bases. The CDR3 extends over 14 amino acids. V shed 5 bases and J 11 bases; nucleotides not matched to a gene: 7. CDR1 is SGHTA, CDR2 FQGTGA, per germline. Here the CDR3 reads CASSRGQGLAPLHF. CDR3 coding DNA: TGTGCCAGCAGCCGGGGACAGGGTTTGGCACCCCTCCACTTT.

The table lists this clonotype with a few counts. The chain uses TRBV20-1 and TRBJ2-2; D is possibly TRBD2 (6 bases). This CDR3 is 14 amino acids long. V shed 4 bases and J shed 1 base, with 10 bases lying between them. Germline assignment: CDR1 DFQATT and CDR2 SNEGSKA (reference sequence). For the CDR3, the DNA is TGCAGTGCTATTTGGAGGGGGAACACCGGGGAGCTGTTTTTT. Translation: CSAIWRGNTGELFF.

This clonotype was seen many times. V and J are TRBV5-8 and TRBJ2-7; D ambiguous. Germline CDR1 SGHTS, CDR2 YDEGEE. The CDR3 sequence is 12 residues long. Trimming removed 4 bases at V and 5 bases at J, with 10 bases between. The CDR3 reads CASSTPWDEQYF. The CDR3 DNA reads TGTGCCAGCAGCACCCCCTGGGACGAGCAGTACTTC.

This clonotype appeared many times. The rearrangement links TRBV28 to TRBJ2-1; 11 bases line up with TRBD2. The CDR3 length is 17 residues. The germline CDR1 and CDR2 sequences are MDHEN and SYDVKM. With V trimmed by 4 bases and J by 4 bases, 9 bases remained unmatched. The CDR3 bases are TGTGCCAGCAGTTCAAGCCCACTAGCGGGGGCTTACAATGAGCAGTTCTTC. The encoded protein is CASSSSPLAGAYNEQFF.

Ten or more counts support this clonotype. This chain connects TRBV2 to TRBJ2-2; 8 bases match TRBD1. J lost 0 bases, V lost 6 bases, and 3 bases had no gene match. Germline V gene data show CDR1 as SNHLY and CDR2 as FYNNEI. There are 15 residues in the CDR3. The CDR3 reads CASSETGANTGELFF. The CDR3 region has the DNA TGTGCCAGCAGCGAGACAGGGGCGAACACCGGGGAGCTGTTTTTT.

This clonotype was seen a few times. A much larger clone differs from this one at a single base, so this may be a read error. Because it lacks the conserved phenylalanine or tryptophan at the end, this CDR3 is likely a read error. The V call is TRBV20-1, the J call TRBJ2-7; the D gene is possibly TRBD1 (5 bases). The germline V gene has CDR1 DFQATT and CDR2 SNEGSKA (reference sequence). CDR3 size: 16 residues. V was clipped by 3 bases and J by 4 bases, with 22 bases between them. DNA of the CDR3: TGCAGTGCTAGTAATCTCGCAGGGCTAATTTATTACGAGCAGTACCTC. Translation gives CSASNLAGLIYYEQYL.

This clonotype has just a few counts. V is TRBV10-3 and J is TRBJ2-6, with D tentatively TRBD1 (5 bases). Germline values: CDR1 ENHRY, CDR2 SYGVKD. Deletions cut 6 bases from V and 0 bases from J, with 9 bases between. This CDR3 region has 15 residues. The CDR3 protein is CAIRPQDSGANVLTF. CDR3 DNA: TGTGCCATCAGACCACAGGACTCTGGGGCCAACGTCCTGACTTTC.

This rearrangement joins TRBV5-1 to TRBJ2-3, with 8 bases matching TRBD2. V lost 4 bases to trimming and J lost 0 bases; unmatched junction nucleotides: 10. Germline V gene sequence: CDR1 SGHRS, CDR2 YFSETQ. The CDR3 length is 17 residues. The CDR3 bases are TGCGCCAGCAGCCAAGAATGGACTAGCAGTAGCACAGATACGCAGTATTTT. It encodes CASSQEWTSSSTDTQYF.

This clonotype occurred a few times. The genes are TRBV3-1 and TRBJ1-1; a possible D gene is TRBD1 (5 bases). Between the trimmed V and J ends, which lost 1 base and 5 bases, there was a span of 11 bases. This CDR3 contains 14 residues. The germline V gene has CDR1 LGHDT and CDR2 YNNKEL (reference sequence). CDR3 amino acids: CASSQAAGRTEAFF. Written as DNA, the CDR3 is TGTGCCAGCAGCCAAGCTGCGGGACGAACTGAAGCTTTCTTT.